This T cell receptor (beta chain) was retrieved from a study of T-cell memory formation after mild COVID-19. Study-level findings and limits: Among CD4+ contracting clones, most were CM and EM, and CD8+ ones EMRA. The appearance of some responding clones in pre-infection memory suggested that cross-reactive memory joined.

TCRdb independently ran MiXCR on the 5' RACE reads; one entry per CDR3 protein. The sample shows 40,000 to 55,000 distinct CDR3 sequences, 7.3% of them seen only once. This clonotype was seen only a few times. Its antigen remains unidentified. The germline V gene encodes CDR1 KGHDR and CDR2 SFDVKD. V lost 4 bases, J lost 4 bases, and 3 bases stayed unmatched. CDR3 length equals 16 residues. The receptor was isolated from a man younger than 30 who had mild COVID-19 (a few samples of this study predate the infection). Cell type and time point are not known. Sequenced input: PBMCs or a T cell subset sorted from them (not recorded which). The chain uses TRBV24-1 and TRBJ2-3, with TRBD2 identical over 14 bases. The CDR3 reads CATSETSGGDSDTQYF. The CDR3 nucleotides read TGTGCCACCAGTGAGACTAGCGGGGGGGACTCAGATACGCAGTATTTT.